This T cell receptor (beta chain) was captured in a study of blood T cells in healthy people across ages. Broader study findings: PBMC samples, being unsorted, prevented any conclusive comparison of naive and antigen-experienced cells. Roughly linear age-related decline in beta diversity appeared, significant by age 40.

In regard to this clonotype: Its specificity is not known.

Combining a sample-barcoded 5' primer with a J-beta primer mix, a second PCR ran for roughly 6 to 12 cycles. TCRdb called the 5' RACE reads again in MiXCR, with one record for every CDR3 protein. The sample shows fewer than 600,000 distinct CDR3 sequences, about 26% of them seen only once. Trimming cost V 3 bases and J 7 bases, with 13 bases left between them. Germline values: CDR1 MNHEY, CDR2 SMNVEV (reference sequence). This CDR3 spans 13 amino acids. These records were also assigned to another study, of T cells of mothers and their children.

The chain is built from TRBV27 and TRBJ2-7, with D possibly TRBD1 on 5 matching bases. The receptor was isolated from a boy between 2 and 10 years old in good health. The sample comprised blood. CDR3 DNA sequence: TGTGCCAGCAGTTTGGTTGGGGCGAGGGAGCAGTACTTC. It codes for CASSLVGAREQYF.